This TCR beta chain was captured by sequencing in a study of CD8 T cells in ankylosing spondylitis. This clonotype was counted a few times. Each CDR3 protein gets one entry after TCRdb re-called the 5' RACE reads with MiXCR. Of hundreds of thousands of distinct CDR3 sequences in the sample, approximately 20% were seen once. The length of the CDR3 is 11 residues. Trimming cost V 1 base and J 3 bases, with 4 bases left between them. Looked up from germline, CDR1 is SQVTM and CDR2 is ANQGSEA. The sequence was collected from a male donor with ankylosing spondylitis or in good health (not recorded which). The chain couples TRBV29-1 to TRBJ2-7; no definite D call. The source material was blood, either unsorted or a sorted T cell fraction (not recorded which). The chain's CDR3 is CSVEVDYEQYF. DNA for the CDR3: TGCAGCGTTGAAGTGGACTACGAGCAGTACTTC.